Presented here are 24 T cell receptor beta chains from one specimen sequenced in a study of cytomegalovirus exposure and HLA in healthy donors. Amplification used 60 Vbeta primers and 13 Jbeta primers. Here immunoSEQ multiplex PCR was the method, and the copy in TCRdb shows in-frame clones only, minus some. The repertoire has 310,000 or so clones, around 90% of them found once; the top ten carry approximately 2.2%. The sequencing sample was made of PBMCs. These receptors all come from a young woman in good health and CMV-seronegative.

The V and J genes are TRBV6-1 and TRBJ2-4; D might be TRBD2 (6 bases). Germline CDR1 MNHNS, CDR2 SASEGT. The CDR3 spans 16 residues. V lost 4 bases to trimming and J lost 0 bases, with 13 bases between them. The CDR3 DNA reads TGTGCCAGCAGTGGGAGGGGTCAGCTAGCCAAAAACATTCAGTACTTC. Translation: CASSGRGQLAKNIQYF.

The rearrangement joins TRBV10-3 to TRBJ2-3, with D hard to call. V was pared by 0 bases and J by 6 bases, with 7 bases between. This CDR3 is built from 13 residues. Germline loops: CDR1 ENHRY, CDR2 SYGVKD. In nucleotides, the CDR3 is TGTGCCATCAGTGAGTCGGCCCTTGATACGCAGTATTTT. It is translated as CAISESALDTQYF.

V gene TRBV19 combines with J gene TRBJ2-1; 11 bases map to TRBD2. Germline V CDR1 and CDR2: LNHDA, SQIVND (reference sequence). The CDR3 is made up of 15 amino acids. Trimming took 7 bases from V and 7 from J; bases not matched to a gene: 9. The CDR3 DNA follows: TGTGCCAGTACCCTAACTAGCGGGGGTGAAAATGAGCAGTTCTTC. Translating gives CASTLTSGGENEQFF.

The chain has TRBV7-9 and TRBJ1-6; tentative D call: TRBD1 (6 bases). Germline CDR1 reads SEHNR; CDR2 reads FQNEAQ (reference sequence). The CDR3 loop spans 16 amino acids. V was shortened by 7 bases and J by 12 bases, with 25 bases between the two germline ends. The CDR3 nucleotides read TGTGCCAGCACCCTCACAGGGTCAGTGGAGCGGGGACCCCTCCACTTT. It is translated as CASTLTGSVERGPLHF.

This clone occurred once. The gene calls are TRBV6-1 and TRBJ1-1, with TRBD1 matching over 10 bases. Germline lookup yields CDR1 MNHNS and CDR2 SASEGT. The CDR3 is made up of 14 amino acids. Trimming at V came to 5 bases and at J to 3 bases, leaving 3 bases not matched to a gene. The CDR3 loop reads CASSRQGAYTEAFF. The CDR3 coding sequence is TGTGCCAGCAGTCGACAGGGGGCCTACACTGAAGCTTTCTTT.

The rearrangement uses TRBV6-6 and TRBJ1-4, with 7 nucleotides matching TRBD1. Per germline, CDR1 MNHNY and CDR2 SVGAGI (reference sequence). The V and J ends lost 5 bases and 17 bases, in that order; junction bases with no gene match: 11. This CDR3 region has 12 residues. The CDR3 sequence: CASSTHPGQLFF. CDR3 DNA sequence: TGTGCCAGCAGTACTCATCCGGGACAGTTATTTTTT.

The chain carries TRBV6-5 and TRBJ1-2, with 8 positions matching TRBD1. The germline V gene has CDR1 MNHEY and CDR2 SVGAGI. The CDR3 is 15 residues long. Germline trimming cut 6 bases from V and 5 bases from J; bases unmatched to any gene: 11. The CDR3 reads CASRAWTGTQYGYTF. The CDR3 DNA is TGTGCCAGCAGAGCCTGGACAGGGACTCAATATGGCTACACCTTC.

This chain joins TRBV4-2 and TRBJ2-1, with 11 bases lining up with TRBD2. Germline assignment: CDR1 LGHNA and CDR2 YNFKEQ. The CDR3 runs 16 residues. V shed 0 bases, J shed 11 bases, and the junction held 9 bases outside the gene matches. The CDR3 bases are TGTGCCAGCAGCCAAGAGACTACTAGCGGGGGACGTAAGCAGTTCTTC. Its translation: CASSQETTSGGRKQFF.

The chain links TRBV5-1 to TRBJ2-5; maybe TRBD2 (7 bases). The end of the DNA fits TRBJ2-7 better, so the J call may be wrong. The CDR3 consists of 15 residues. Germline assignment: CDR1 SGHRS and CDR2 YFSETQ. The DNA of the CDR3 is TGCGCCAGCAGACAGGGCGGGGGACGAGAGTACGAGCAGTACTTC. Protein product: CASRQGGGREYEQYF.

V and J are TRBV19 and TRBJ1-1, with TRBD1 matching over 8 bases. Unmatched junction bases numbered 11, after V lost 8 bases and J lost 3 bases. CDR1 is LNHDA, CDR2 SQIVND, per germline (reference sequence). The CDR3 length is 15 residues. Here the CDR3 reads CASSTDRVGYTEAFF. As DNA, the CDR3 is TGTGCCAGTTCCACGGACAGGGTCGGGTACACTGAAGCTTTCTTT.

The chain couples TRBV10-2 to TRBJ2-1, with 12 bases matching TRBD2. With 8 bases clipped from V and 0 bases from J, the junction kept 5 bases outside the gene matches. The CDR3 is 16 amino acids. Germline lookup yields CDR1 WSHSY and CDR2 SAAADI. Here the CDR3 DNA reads TGCGCCAGCCGACTAGCGGGGGCCAGCTCCTACAATGAGCAGTTCTTC. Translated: CASRLAGASSYNEQFF.

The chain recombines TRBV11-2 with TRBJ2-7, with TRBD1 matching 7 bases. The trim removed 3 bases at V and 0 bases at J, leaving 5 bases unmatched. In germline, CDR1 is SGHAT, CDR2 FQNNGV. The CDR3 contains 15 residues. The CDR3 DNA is TGTGCCAGCAGCTTTTGGGACAGTTCCTCCTACGAGCAGTACTTC. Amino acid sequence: CASSFWDSSSYEQYF.

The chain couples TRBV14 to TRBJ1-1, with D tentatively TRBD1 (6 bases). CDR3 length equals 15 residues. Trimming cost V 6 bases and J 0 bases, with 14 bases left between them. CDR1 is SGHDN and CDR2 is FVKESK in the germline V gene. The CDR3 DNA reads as TGTGCCAGCAGTCAGACAGGCTCCATGAACACTGAAGCTTTCTTT. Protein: CASSQTGSMNTEAFF.

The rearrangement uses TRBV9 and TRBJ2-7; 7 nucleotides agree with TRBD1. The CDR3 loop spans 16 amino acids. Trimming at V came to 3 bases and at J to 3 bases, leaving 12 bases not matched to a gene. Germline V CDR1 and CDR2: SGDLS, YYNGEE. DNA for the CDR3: TGTGCCAGCAGCGCGACAGGGCAAGTCACCGTCTACGAGCAGTACTTC. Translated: CASSATGQVTVYEQYF.

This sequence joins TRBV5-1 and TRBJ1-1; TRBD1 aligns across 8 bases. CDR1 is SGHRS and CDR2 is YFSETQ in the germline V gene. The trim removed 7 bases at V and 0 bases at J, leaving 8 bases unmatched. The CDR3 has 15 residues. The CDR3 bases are TGCGCCAGCGCTCAGGGGGCCTCCATGAACACTGAAGCTTTCTTT. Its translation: CASAQGASMNTEAFF.

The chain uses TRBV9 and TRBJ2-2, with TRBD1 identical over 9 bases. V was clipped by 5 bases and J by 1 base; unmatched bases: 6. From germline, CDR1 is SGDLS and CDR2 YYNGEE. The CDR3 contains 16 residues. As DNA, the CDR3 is TGTGCCAGCAGAGGCCCGGGACAGGGGAACACCGGGGAGCTGTTTTTT. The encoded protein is CASRGPGQGNTGELFF.

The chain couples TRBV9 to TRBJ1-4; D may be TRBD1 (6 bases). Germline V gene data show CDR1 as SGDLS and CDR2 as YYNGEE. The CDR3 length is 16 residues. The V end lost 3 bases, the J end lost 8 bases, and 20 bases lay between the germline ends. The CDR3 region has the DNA TGTGCCAGCAGCGCAAAAACAGGGTCTTGGGGGGAAAAACTGTTTTTT. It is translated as CASSAKTGSWGEKLFF.

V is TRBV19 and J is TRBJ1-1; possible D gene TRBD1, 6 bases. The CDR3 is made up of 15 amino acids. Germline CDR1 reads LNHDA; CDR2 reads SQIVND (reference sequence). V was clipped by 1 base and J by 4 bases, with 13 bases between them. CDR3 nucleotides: TGTGCCAGTAGTATAGGGCAGGGGATGACCACTGAAGCTTTCTTT. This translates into CASSIGQGMTTEAFF. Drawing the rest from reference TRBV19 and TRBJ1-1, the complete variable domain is DGGITQSPKYLFRKEGQNVTLSCEQNLNHDAMYWYRQDPGQGLRLIYYSQIVNDFQKGDIAEGYSVSREKKESFPLTVTSAQKNPTAFYLCASSIGQGMTTEAFFGQGTRLTVV.

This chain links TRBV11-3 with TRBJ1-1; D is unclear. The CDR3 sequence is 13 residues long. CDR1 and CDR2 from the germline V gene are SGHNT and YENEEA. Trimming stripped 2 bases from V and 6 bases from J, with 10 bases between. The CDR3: CASSLNIKSEAFF. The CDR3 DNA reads TGTGCCAGCAGCTTAAACATTAAATCTGAAGCTTTCTTT.

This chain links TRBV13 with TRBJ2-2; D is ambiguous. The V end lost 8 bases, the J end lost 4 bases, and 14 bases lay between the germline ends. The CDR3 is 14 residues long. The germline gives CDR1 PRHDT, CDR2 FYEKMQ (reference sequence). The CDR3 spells CASRPRSSTGELFF. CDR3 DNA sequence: TGTGCCAGCCGCCCGAGATCGAGCACCGGGGAGCTGTTTTTT. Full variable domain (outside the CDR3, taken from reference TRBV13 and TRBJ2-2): AAGVIQSPRHLIKEKRETATLKCYPIPRHDTVYWYQQGPGQDPQFLISFYEKMQSDKGSIPDRFSAQQFSDYHSELNMSSLELGDSALYFCASRPRSSTGELFFGEGSRLTVL.

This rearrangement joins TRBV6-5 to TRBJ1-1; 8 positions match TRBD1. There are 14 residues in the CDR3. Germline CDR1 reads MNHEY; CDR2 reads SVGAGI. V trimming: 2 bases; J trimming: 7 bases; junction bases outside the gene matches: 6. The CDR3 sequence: CASSYPGQGSEAFF. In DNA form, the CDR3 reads TGTGCCAGCAGTTACCCCGGACAGGGTAGTGAAGCTTTCTTT.

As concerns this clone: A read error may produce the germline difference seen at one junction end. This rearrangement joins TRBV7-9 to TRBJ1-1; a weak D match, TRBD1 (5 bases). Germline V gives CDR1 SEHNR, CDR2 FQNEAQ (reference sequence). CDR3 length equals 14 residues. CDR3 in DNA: TGTTCCAGCAGGTCCCAGGGTATCGGCACTGAAGCTTTCTTT. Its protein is CSSRSQGIGTEAFF.

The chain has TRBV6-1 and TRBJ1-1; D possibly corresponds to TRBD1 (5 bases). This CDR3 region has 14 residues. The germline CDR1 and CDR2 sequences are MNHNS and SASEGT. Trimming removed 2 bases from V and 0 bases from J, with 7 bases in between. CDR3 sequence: CASSETGLNTEAFF. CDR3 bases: TGTGCCAGCAGTGAAACAGGACTGAACACTGAAGCTTTCTTT.

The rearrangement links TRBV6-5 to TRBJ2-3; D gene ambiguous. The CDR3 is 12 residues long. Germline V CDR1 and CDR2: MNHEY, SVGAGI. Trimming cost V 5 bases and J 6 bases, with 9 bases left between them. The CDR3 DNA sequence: TGTGCCAGCAGTACCCCCCAGGATACGCAGTATTTT. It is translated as CASSTPQDTQYF.